The next 32 T cell receptor beta chains were all read from a single sample in a study of beta chain features in type 1 diabetes. Study-level findings and limits: Among patients with Type 1 diabetes, TCRB CDR3s were moderately but significantly shorter in every one of the four CD4+ subsets.

No antigen is known for these receptors. All of the isolated RNA was reverse transcribed, so expressed TCRB transcripts were sequenced. The assay was immunoSEQ multiplex PCR, and TCRdb's table has in-frame clones only and misses some. This table holds about 15,000 clones, roughly 69% found once. Sequenced sample: Tregs from blood. These TCRs come from a man aged 30-40 years with type 1 diabetes.

This chain joins TRBV2 and TRBJ1-5; possibly TRBD1 for D (5 bases). CDR1 is SNHLY and CDR2 is FYNNEI in the germline V gene. The length of the CDR3 is 13 residues. The ends were cut back, 6 bases at V and 7 bases at J, with 13 bases in the middle. This chain's CDR3 is CASSADSRQPQHF. The CDR3 DNA sequence: TGTGCCAGCAGCGCTGACAGTCGGCAGCCCCAGCATTTT.

This clone was seen more than once but under ten times. The chain links TRBV11-3 to TRBJ2-3; tentative D call: TRBD1 (5 bases). CDR3 length equals 15 residues. V was clipped by 3 bases and J by 2 bases, with 12 bases between them. Per germline, CDR1 SGHNT and CDR2 YENEEA. CDR3 nucleotides: TGTGCCAGCAGCTTTCAACAGGAGAACACAGATACGCAGTATTTT. Amino acid sequence: CASSFQQENTDTQYF.

This rearrangement joins TRBV27 to TRBJ1-1; 7 bases agree with TRBD1. V trimming: 5 bases; J trimming: 0 bases; junction bases outside the gene matches: 9. The germline V gene encodes CDR1 MNHEY and CDR2 SMNVEV (reference sequence). CDR3 length equals 16 residues. The chain's CDR3 is CASSRQGVGMNTEAFF. CDR3 bases: TGTGCCAGCAGTCGACAGGGAGTGGGCATGAACACTGAAGCTTTCTTT.

The chain joins TRBV6-5 to TRBJ2-2; 7 bases are a match to TRBD2. The CDR3 consists of 16 residues. CDR1 and CDR2 from the germline V gene are MNHEY and SVGAGI. V lost 2 bases and J lost 4; bases outside the gene matches: 7. CDR3 bases: TGTGCCAGCAGTTACCGCACGGGGGGACCCACCGGGGAGCTGTTTTTT. It is translated as CASSYRTGGPTGELFF.

This clone was observed a handful of times. This rearrangement joins TRBV10-3 to TRBJ1-1; D uncertain. The CDR3 sequence is 14 residues long. The germline V gene encodes CDR1 ENHRY and CDR2 SYGVKD. The V gene lost 0 bases and the J gene lost 1 base, with 6 bases spanning the gap. Here the CDR3 DNA reads TGTGCCATCAGTGAGTCGGCGGGGAACACTGAAGCTTTCTTT. Translating it yields CAISESAGNTEAFF.

This sequence joins TRBV11-2 and TRBJ2-1; D is undetermined. This CDR3 is built from 14 residues. The ends were cut back, 1 base at V and 9 bases at J, with 13 bases in the middle. Germline-derived CDR1 and CDR2 are SGHAT and FQNNGV. The CDR3 nucleotides read TGTGCCAGCAGCTTAGTCGGCCCTGGCGGTGAGCAGTTCTTC. This gives the protein CASSLVGPGGEQFF.

V usage is TRBV15 and J usage is TRBJ2-2; the match to TRBD1 covers 9 bases. The CDR3 contains 16 residues. V shed 3 bases, J shed 4 bases, and the junction held 6 bases outside the gene matches. Germline V gene lookup returns CDR1 LNHNV and CDR2 YYDKDF (reference sequence). The CDR3, as DNA: TGTGCCACCAGCAGGGGGACAGGGCTGTTCACCGGGGAGCTGTTTTTT. Protein sequence: CATSRGTGLFTGELFF.

V usage is TRBV29-1 and J usage is TRBJ2-3; 8 nucleotides agree with TRBD2. V shed 6 bases and J 1 base; nucleotides not matched to a gene: 3. The CDR3 is made up of 13 amino acids. Germline V gives CDR1 SQVTM, CDR2 ANQGSEA. The CDR3 region is CSVDSGGTDTQYF. CDR3 coding DNA: TGCAGCGTAGATAGCGGGGGCACAGATACGCAGTATTTT.

In this sample, this clone turned up a few times. The chain couples TRBV11-2 to TRBJ2-3; D may be TRBD1 (6 bases). CDR3 length: 13 amino acids. V was clipped by 1 base and J by 9 bases, with 11 bases between them. Germline values: CDR1 SGHAT, CDR2 FQNNGV. The CDR3 loop reads CASSLGEGVTQYF. CDR3 sequence (DNA): TGTGCCAGCAGCTTAGGAGAGGGGGTAACGCAGTATTTT.

The gene calls are TRBV6-6 and TRBJ1-6; D not certain. CDR1 is MNHNY, CDR2 SVGAGI, per germline (reference sequence). This CDR3 region has 14 residues. V lost 2 bases to trimming and J lost 5 bases, with 7 bases between them. Here the CDR3 DNA reads TGTGCCAGCAGTTACATCCAGGATAATTCACCCCTCCACTTT. Translated: CASSYIQDNSPLHF.

V usage is TRBV13 and J usage is TRBJ2-1, with D perhaps matching TRBD2 (6 bases). The CDR3 covers 18 residues. V shed 5 bases and J shed 3 bases, with 23 bases lying between them. Per the germline V gene, CDR1 is PRHDT and CDR2 is FYEKMQ (reference sequence). The CDR3 DNA follows: TGTGCCAGCAGCCCGGGAGCCTGGCCGAGTATGAGCTACAATGAGCAGTTCTTC. Translated: CASSPGAWPSMSYNEQFF.

The chain uses TRBV12-5 and TRBJ2-1; D not certain. V was cut by 1 base and J by 4 bases, with 8 bases left in between. The CDR3 contains 14 residues. Germline V gene data show CDR1 as LGHNT and CDR2 as FRNRAP. CDR3 nucleotides: TGTGCTAGTGGTTTGGGTCTTTTTTACAATGAGCAGTTCTTC. Translating it yields CASGLGLFYNEQFF.

This clone is medium-sized (0.01 to 0.1%). J is TRBJ2-1 and V is TRBV18, with TRBD1 as a possible D gene (6 bases). The CDR3 loop spans 12 amino acids. V was clipped by 3 bases and J by 8 bases, with 8 bases between them. Per germline, CDR1 KGHSH and CDR2 LQKENI. The CDR3 region has the DNA TGTGCCAGCTCACCTCAGGGGTATGAGCAGTTCTTC. It is translated as CASSPQGYEQFF. Supplemented by reference TRBV18 and TRBJ2-1, the full variable domain reads NAGVMQNPRHLVRRRGQEARLRCSPMKGHSHVYWYRQLPEEGLKFMVYLQKENIIDESGMPKERFSAEFPKEGPSILRIQQVVRGDSAAYFCASSPQGYEQFFGPGTRLTVL.

The V and J genes are TRBV7-6 and TRBJ2-3; 12 nucleotides line up with TRBD2. V dropped 4 bases and J dropped 8; count of bases not matched to a gene: 13. CDR1 SGHVS and CDR2 FNYEAQ come from the germline V gene. The CDR3 consists of 17 residues. The CDR3 bases are TGTGCCAGCAGCTCACGAGAGATGACTAGCGGGAGTGGTACGCAGTATTTT. The encoded protein is CASSSREMTSGSGTQYF.

The rearrangement joins TRBV4-1 to TRBJ2-5; TRBD2 matches at 7 bases. The CDR3 runs 15 residues. J gave up 5 bases and V 1 base, and 7 bases lay outside the gene matches. CDR1 and CDR2 from the germline V gene are MGHRA and YSYEKL. CDR3: CASSQGASGRETQYF. CDR3 DNA sequence: TGCGCCAGCAGCCAAGGGGCTAGCGGTAGGGAGACCCAGTACTTC.

The genes are TRBV30 and TRBJ2-2; TRBD2 matches 7 bases. Per the germline V gene, CDR1 is GTSNPN and CDR2 is SVGIG (reference sequence). The CDR3 is 15 amino acids. V dropped 1 base and J dropped 5; count of bases not matched to a gene: 7. CDR3 coding DNA: TGTGCCTGGAGTGGAGATTTGGGAGGGACCGGGGAGCTGTTTTTT. It is translated as CAWSGDLGGTGELFF.

The V call is TRBV10-2, the J call TRBJ2-1; 8 bases agree with TRBD1. With 6 bases clipped from V and 9 bases from J, the junction kept 7 bases outside the gene matches. Germline V lookup: CDR1 WSHSY, CDR2 SAAADI. The CDR3 spans 13 residues. In DNA, the CDR3 is TGCGCCAGCAGCGGACAGGGTTTTACTGAGCAGTTCTTC. This translates into CASSGQGFTEQFF.

The chain couples TRBV6-6 to TRBJ2-7; 10 nucleotides match TRBD1. CDR3 length: 14 residues. Per the germline V gene, CDR1 is MNHNY and CDR2 is SVGAGI (reference sequence). Losses at the gene ends were 6 bases for V and 3 bases for J; bases not matched to a gene: 5. The CDR3 loop reads CASSLRTGGYEQYF. CDR3 bases: TGTGCCAGCAGCCTCAGGACAGGGGGCTACGAGCAGTACTTC.

As to this clone: At one of its ends the junction is not consistent with the germline gene, which may arise from a read error. The chain employs TRBV6-6 and TRBJ1-1; D possibly corresponds to TRBD1 (5 bases). Germline V CDR1 and CDR2: MNHNY, SVGAGI (reference sequence). This CDR3 spans 12 amino acids. The CDR3 here is CASSYSGPALVF. The CDR3 bases are TGTGCCAGCAGTTACTCGGGGCCGGCCCTCGTCTTT.

The chain couples TRBV6-5 to TRBJ2-2, with D hard to call. V dropped 4 bases and J dropped 7 bases, with 4 bases sitting between them. The CDR3 is 11 amino acids. Germline CDR1 MNHEY, CDR2 SVGAGI. CDR3 protein: CASSSGGELFF. CDR3 nucleotides: TGTGCCAGCAGTTCCGGCGGGGAGCTGTTTTTT.

In the case of this clone: Germline is not matched at one junction end, which may reflect a read error. Written as DNA, the CDR3 is TGCGCCAGCAGCACCGGGACAGGGATTGCGGATTTTTTC. Translating gives CASSTGTGIADFF. This chain uses TRBV5-1 with TRBJ1-2, with TRBD1 matching over 9 bases. From germline, CDR1 is SGHRS and CDR2 YFSETQ. The CDR3 runs to 13 residues. Filled out from reference TRBV5-1 and TRBJ1-2, the complete variable domain reads KAGVTQTPRYLIKTRGQQVTLSCSPISGHRSVSWYQQTPGQGLQFLFEYFSETQRNKGNFPGRFSGRQFSNSRSEMNVSTLELGDSALYLCASSTGTGIADFFGSGTRLTVV.

CDR3 sequence: CASSLSSGGTGELFF. In nucleotides, the CDR3 is TGCGCCAGCAGCTTGTCTAGCGGGGGGACCGGGGAGCTGTTTTTT. This chain connects TRBV5-1 to TRBJ2-2; the match to TRBD2 covers 11 bases. There are 15 residues in the CDR3. Germline lookup yields CDR1 SGHRS and CDR2 YFSETQ. The V and J ends lost 1 base and 5 bases, in that order; junction bases with no gene match: 1.

The chain recombines TRBV5-1 with TRBJ2-1, with 13 bases matching TRBD2. V lost 1 base to trimming and J lost 10 bases; unmatched junction nucleotides: 5. Germline CDR1 reads SGHRS; CDR2 reads YFSETQ. There are 15 residues in the CDR3. The chain's CDR3 is CASSLTSGGALEQFF. For the CDR3, the DNA is TGCGCCAGCAGCTTGACTAGCGGGGGGGCCCTCGAGCAGTTCTTC.

This clone is a singleton in its sample. The chain recombines TRBV19 with TRBJ1-5; D is unresolved. Germline V lookup: CDR1 LNHDA, CDR2 SQIVND (reference sequence). Between the trimmed V and J ends, which lost 7 bases and 4 bases, there was a span of 20 bases. The CDR3 sequence is 16 residues long. CDR3 DNA sequence: TGTGCCAGTACAGGCCCGGAGGGAAAAATAAATCAGCCCCAGCATTTT. The encoded protein is CASTGPEGKINQPQHF.

The rearrangement joins TRBV18 to TRBJ2-6; D is perhaps TRBD1 (6 bases). Trimming removed 1 base at V and 0 bases at J, with 7 bases between. The CDR3 totals 16 residues. In germline, CDR1 is KGHSH, CDR2 LQKENI. CDR3: CASSPLQGSGANVLTF. Written as DNA, the CDR3 is TGTGCCAGCTCACCACTACAGGGCTCTGGGGCCAACGTCCTGACTTTC.

This clone was observed a few times. This chain joins TRBV6-5 and TRBJ2-3; D call uncertain. This CDR3 is 12 amino acids long. Germline CDR1 MNHEY, CDR2 SVGAGI. The V end lost 8 bases, the J end lost 3 bases, and 9 bases lay between the germline ends. CDR3 sequence: CASGGETDTQYF. Written as DNA, the CDR3 is TGTGCCAGCGGCGGAGAGACAGATACGCAGTATTTT.

V gene TRBV5-1 combines with J gene TRBJ2-1; TRBD2 agrees at 10 bases. Germline CDR1 SGHRS, CDR2 YFSETQ. This CDR3 region has 17 residues. V lost 0 bases and J lost 0; bases outside the gene matches: 3. The CDR3 protein is CASSLGGLANSYNEQFF. In DNA form, the CDR3 reads TGCGCCAGCAGCTTGGGGGGACTAGCGAACTCCTACAATGAGCAGTTCTTC.

The chain combines TRBV5-1 with TRBJ2-7; a weak D match, TRBD2 (5 bases). Per germline, CDR1 SGHRS and CDR2 YFSETQ. Trimming removed 0 bases at V and 3 bases at J, with 7 bases between. The CDR3 sequence is 13 residues long. The CDR3 DNA is TGCGCCAGCAGCTTGGGCGGGCTCTACGAGCAGTACTTC. This encodes CASSLGGLYEQYF.

The gene calls are TRBV7-2 and TRBJ1-6; a weak D match, TRBD1 (5 bases). The V gene's germline CDR1 is SGHTA and CDR2 FQGNSA. Trimming shortened V by 5 bases and J by 9 bases, and 14 bases separated the two germline ends. The length of the CDR3 is 14 residues. DNA for the CDR3: TGTGCCAGCAGCACAAAGACGGGGGGTTCACCCCTCCACTTT. Translated, it gives CASSTKTGGSPLHF.

This sequence joins TRBV5-1 and TRBJ2-7, with a tentative D call TRBD2 (6 bases). V lost 2 bases and J 7 bases, leaving 13 bases between the germline ends. CDR1 is SGHRS, CDR2 YFSETQ, per germline. This CDR3 has 13 residues. CDR3 coding DNA: TGCGCCAGCAGCTTTAGCGGTTTACGGGAGCAGTACTTC. Translated: CASSFSGLREQYF.

CDR3 sequence reads: CASSYQRRTSTGELFF. The DNA of the CDR3 is TGTGCCAGCAGTTACCAGCGAAGAACCTCCACCGGGGAGCTGTTTTTT. This rearrangement joins TRBV6-6 to TRBJ2-2; D is uncertain. The CDR3 extends over 16 amino acids. V was pared by 2 bases and J by 4 bases, with 14 bases between. CDR1 MNHNY and CDR2 SVGAGI come from the germline V gene (reference sequence).

The chain uses TRBV5-4 and TRBJ2-2; a possible D gene is TRBD2 (7 bases). Per germline, CDR1 SGHNT and CDR2 YYREEE (reference sequence). V dropped 6 bases and J dropped 0 bases, with 12 bases sitting between them. This CDR3 spans 15 amino acids. The CDR3 spells CASNSGGPNTGELFF. Here the CDR3 DNA reads TGTGCCAGCAATTCCGGGGGGCCGAACACCGGGGAGCTGTTTTTT.